The present T cell receptor (beta chain) was sequenced within a study of T cell responses to AZD1222 COVID-19 vaccine. At the level of the study: Analysis merged second doses at about 4 or about 12 weeks.

Germline values: CDR1 LNHDA, CDR2 SQIVND (reference sequence). This CDR3 is built from 13 residues. V was pared by 7 bases and J by 7 bases, with 13 bases between. Some clones are missing from TCRdb's copy, which holds only in-frame ones; the method was immunoSEQ multiplex PCR. Of about 130,000 clones in the sample, about 89% were seen once. The TCR comes from an adult in good health. Specimen: peripheral blood, collected on day 0 of AZD1222 vaccination. The V call is TRBV19, the J call TRBJ2-2; D is perhaps TRBD2 (5 bases). CDR3 sequence reads: CASTLSASGELFF. The CDR3 DNA reads as TGTGCCAGTACCCTTAGCGCGAGCGGGGAGCTGTTTTTT. Looking up the rest from reference TRBV19 and TRBJ2-2 gives the full variable domain: DGGITQSPKYLFRKEGQNVTLSCEQNLNHDAMYWYRQDPGQGLRLIYYSQIVNDFQKGDIAEGYSVSREKKESFPLTVTSAQKNPTAFYLCASTLSASGELFFGEGSRLTVL.